These T cell receptor beta chains were read from a single sample in a study of Tregs in tolerant kidney transplant recipients. Sequencing was performed with immunoSEQ multiplex PCR; in TCRdb, only in-frame clones are kept and a portion is missing. Of 15,000 to 20,000 clones listed, around 55% are singletons. The antigens for these receptors are not known. Specimen: Tregs from blood cultured with allogeneic cells. The receptors were gathered from a human donor in good health. Both conserved end residues are part of each CDR3. D genes are given only for firm matches. Clone size is not always given. Where it is, it says once, few, many or a class for expanded clones.

DNA | CDR3 | D | length | size | J | V
TGTGCCAGCAGTGTTAGCGGGGGGCTCACAGATACGCAGTATTTT | CASSVSGGLTDTQYF | TRBD2 | 15 | NA | TRBJ2-3 | TRBV7-6
TGTGCCAGCAGCCCTGAGCCAAATAGGTTCATTCAGTACTTC | CASSPEPNRFIQYF | NA | 14 | few | TRBJ2-4 | TRBV5-4
TGTGCCTGGAGCCCGGGGGGAAACTATGGCTACACCTTC | CAWSPGGNYGYTF | NA | 13 | NA | TRBJ1-2 | TRBV30
TGTGCCAGCACCTCCTTGACAGGGGGCTACACTGAAGCTTTCTTT | CASTSLTGGYTEAFF | TRBD1 | 15 | NA | TRBJ1-1 | TRBV28
TGTGCCAGCAGCTTCTGGGGGCGCCAACCCCTCCACTTT | CASSFWGRQPLHF | NA | 13 | few | TRBJ1-6 | TRBV7-2
TGTGCCACCAGCAGAGCCCCCACAGGGGAGCAGCCCCAGCATTTT | CATSRAPTGEQPQHF | TRBD1 | 15 | NA | TRBJ1-5 | TRBV15
TGTGCCAGCAGCTTAGTTGGGGGAAACACTGAAGCTTTCTTT | CASSLVGGNTEAFF | NA | 14 | many | TRBJ1-1 | TRBV7-8
TGCGCCAGCAGCCCATGGGGGCAGGACTATGGCTACACCTTC | CASSPWGQDYGYTF | NA | 14 | NA | TRBJ1-2 | TRBV5-1
TGTGCCAGCAGTTTGTGGCCCCTAGGCTACACCTTC | CASSLWPLGYTF | NA | 12 | NA | TRBJ1-2 | TRBV28
TGTGCCACCAGCAGAGACCCCCGAGGGACAGGGGGCCAAAACACTGAAGCTTTCTTT | CATSRDPRGTGGQNTEAFF | TRBD1 | 19 | few | TRBJ1-1 | TRBV15
TGCGCCAGCAGCCAAGACCCGGCGGAGGGGAGAAACATTCAGTACTTC | CASSQDPAEGRNIQYF | NA | 16 | NA | TRBJ2-4 | TRBV4-1
TGTGCCAGCAGCCAAGATCGGTCGTCTGGGGCCAACGTCCTGACTTTC | CASSQDRSSGANVLTF | NA | 16 | NA | TRBJ2-6 | TRBV4-2
TGTGCCAGCAGCCAAGGCAGGACTAGCGGCACAGATACGCAGTATTTT | CASSQGRTSGTDTQYF | TRBD2 | 16 | few | TRBJ2-3 | TRBV4-2
TGCAGCGGGTGGGGGGCAAGCGGAATTGAAGCTTTCTTT | CSGWGASGIEAFF | NA | 13 | NA | TRBJ1-1 | TRBV29-1
TGTGCCAGCAGCACATCGACTAGCGGGAGGGCCGTGGTTCGCGAGCAGTACTTC | CASSTSTSGRAVVREQYF | TRBD2 | 18 | NA | TRBJ2-7 | TRBV11-3
TGTGCCAGCAGCCCCCACCTAGTGGGATACAACACCGGGGAGCTGTTTTTT | CASSPHLVGYNTGELFF | NA | 17 | NA | TRBJ2-2 | TRBV7-7
TGTGCCAGCAGTCCTAAATGGGTGGGTGAGCAGTACTTC | CASSPKWVGEQYF | NA | 13 | NA | TRBJ2-7 | TRBV28
TGTGCCAGCAGCTTACTTGCGGGGACTCGTTATTCCCTCTACGAGCAGTACTTC | CASSLLAGTRYSLYEQYF | NA | 18 | NA | TRBJ2-7 | TRBV7-2
TGTGCCAGCGACCGGGACAGGGGTGGGACTGAAGCTTTCTTT | CASDRDRGGTEAFF | TRBD1 | 14 | once | TRBJ1-1 | TRBV6-1
TGTGCCAGCAGCCAGAGACAGATCTACGAGCAGTACTTC | CASSQRQIYEQYF | NA | 13 | once | TRBJ2-7 | TRBV7-8
TGTGCCATCAGTCGACAGGGTGGGCAAGAGACCCAGTACTTC | CAISRQGGQETQYF | TRBD1 | 14 | NA | TRBJ2-5 | TRBV10-3
TGTGCCAGCAGCTTAGACGCTAATTCACCCCTCCACTTT | CASSLDANSPLHF | NA | 13 | NA | TRBJ1-6 | TRBV7-6
TGCGCCAGCAGCCAAGACTGGCAGGGGGGCTCCTACAATGAGCAGTTCTTC | CASSQDWQGGSYNEQFF | NA | 17 | NA | TRBJ2-1 | TRBV4-3
TGTGCCAGCAGCTTTACAGGGAATCAGCCCCAGCATTTT | CASSFTGNQPQHF | NA | 13 | once | TRBJ1-5 | TRBV7-2
TGTGCCAGCAGCCATACTGGGAAGTCTCAAGAGACCCAGTACTTC | CASSHTGKSQETQYF | NA | 15 | NA | TRBJ2-5 | TRBV5-4
TGTGCCAGCAGCTTAGGCGGGCCGCTCCCCACAGATACGCAGTATTTT | CASSLGGPLPTDTQYF | NA | 16 | NA | TRBJ2-3 | TRBV7-9
TGTGCCAGCAGCTTAGTTCCAGGGACCGGGGAGCTGTTTTTT | CASSLVPGTGELFF | NA | 14 | NA | TRBJ2-2 | TRBV11-2
TGTGCCAGCAGCTTAGTAGCGGGCACCCAAGAGACCCAGTACTTC | CASSLVAGTQETQYF | TRBD2 | 15 | NA | TRBJ2-5 | TRBV7-6
TGTGCCAGCTCACCCGACTTTGGGACTCCGCGACGCAATGAGCAGTTCTTC | CASSPDFGTPRRNEQFF | NA | 17 | NA | TRBJ2-1 | TRBV18
TGCGCCAGCAGCTTGGCCAAGTGGGGGGTTGCGGCCAATGAGCAGTTCTTC | CASSLAKWGVAANEQFF | NA | 17 | NA | TRBJ2-1 | TRBV5-1
TGTGCCAGCAGCTTAGGGGCGGGAGTCACAGATACGCAGTATTTT | CASSLGAGVTDTQYF | TRBD2 | 15 | NA | TRBJ2-3 | TRBV11-2
TGTGCCAGCTCACCATCCCACACTGAAGCTTTCTTT | CASSPSHTEAFF | NA | 12 | NA | TRBJ1-1 | TRBV18
TGTGCCAGCAGCCTAGGACAGCCCGGTCCAGATACGCAGTATTTT | CASSLGQPGPDTQYF | NA | 15 | NA | TRBJ2-3 | TRBV6-5
TGTGCCAGCCCGTCGGGACAGAACTATGGCTACACCTTC | CASPSGQNYGYTF | TRBD1 | 13 | NA | TRBJ1-2 | TRBV6-5
TGCGCCAGCAGCTTAGGTTCGTTGGACACCGGGGAGCTGTTTTTT | CASSLGSLDTGELFF | NA | 15 | NA | TRBJ2-2 | TRBV5-1
TGTGCCAGCAGCTTACGGGGCGAGCAGTACTTC | CASSLRGEQYF | NA | 11 | few | TRBJ2-7 | TRBV7-9
TGTGCAAGTCCCCGCAGGGACGAGCCCTCCAATCAGCCCCAGCATTTT | CASPRRDEPSNQPQHF | NA | 16 | NA | TRBJ1-5 | TRBV12-2
TGTGCCAGCAGTCGTTGGTTGGGTTTTCAAGAGACCCAGTACTTC | CASSRWLGFQETQYF | NA | 15 | NA | TRBJ2-5 | TRBV6-5
TGCGCCAGCAGCCAAGTCGGGCCGGTCTACGAGCAGTACTTC | CASSQVGPVYEQYF | NA | 14 | NA | TRBJ2-7 | TRBV4-1
TGCGCCAGCAGCCTACAAGAGGACACTCAAGCTTTCTTT | CASSLQEDTQAFF | NA | 13 | NA | TRBJ1-1 | TRBV4-1
TGTGCCAGCACCAGAGGGGGAGAGCAGTACTTC | CASTRGGEQYF | NA | 11 | NA | TRBJ2-7 | TRBV6-5
TGTGCCAGCCCCTCTGGAGTGGCCGGCTACACCTTC | CASPSGVAGYTF | NA | 12 | few | TRBJ1-2 | TRBV5-4
TGTGCCAGCTCACCGTCCTCCGGTGAGACCCAGTACTTC | CASSPSSGETQYF | NA | 13 | NA | TRBJ2-5 | TRBV18
TGTGCCAGCAGTTTTAGTGGGGGGCGCCAGGAGCAGTACTTC | CASSFSGGRQEQYF | NA | 14 | NA | TRBJ2-7 | TRBV28
TGTGCCAGCAGCCGGGACAATGAAGCTTTCTTT | CASSRDNEAFF | NA | 11 | once | TRBJ1-1 | TRBV6-5
TGCGCCAGCAGCCCAACCAAGGGGGCAGGGGGAGGTACGCAGTATTTT | CASSPTKGAGGGTQYF | NA | 16 | NA | TRBJ2-3 | TRBV4-3
TGTGCCAGCTCAATCCGGACCCCTGGCTACACCTTC | CASSIRTPGYTF | NA | 12 | few | TRBJ1-2 | TRBV18
TGTGCCAGCAGCCGGGGGGGACAGCAGTACTTC | CASSRGGQQYF | TRBD2 | 11 | NA | TRBJ2-7 | TRBV6-1
TGTGCCAGCAGTTATTCAGGGGGCGCGGGCACCGGGGAGCTGTTTTTT | CASSYSGGAGTGELFF | TRBD1 | 16 | NA | TRBJ2-2 | TRBV6-5
TGCGCCAGCAGCTTGGCCAGGGGAGAGACCCAGTACTTC | CASSLARGETQYF | NA | 13 | NA | TRBJ2-5 | TRBV5-1
TGTGCCAGCAGTTCCGGGACGGTGAACACCGGGGAGCTGTTTTTT | CASSSGTVNTGELFF | NA | 15 | NA | TRBJ2-2 | TRBV28
TGTGCCAGCAGCTTGGTGGGCGAAAAACTGTTTTTT | CASSLVGEKLFF | NA | 12 | NA | TRBJ1-4 | TRBV5-6
TGTGCCAGCAGTTACTCGAGGGGGGCGAGCAATCAGCCCCAGCATTTT | CASSYSRGASNQPQHF | NA | 16 | NA | TRBJ1-5 | TRBV6-6
TGTGCCAGCAGTCCTCTGGATACGCAGTATTTT | CASSPLDTQYF | NA | 11 | medium-sized | TRBJ2-3 | TRBV7-2
TGTGCCAGTAGTAAGGTTTGGCATGAGCAGTTCTTC | CASSKVWHEQFF | NA | 12 | NA | TRBJ2-1 | TRBV19